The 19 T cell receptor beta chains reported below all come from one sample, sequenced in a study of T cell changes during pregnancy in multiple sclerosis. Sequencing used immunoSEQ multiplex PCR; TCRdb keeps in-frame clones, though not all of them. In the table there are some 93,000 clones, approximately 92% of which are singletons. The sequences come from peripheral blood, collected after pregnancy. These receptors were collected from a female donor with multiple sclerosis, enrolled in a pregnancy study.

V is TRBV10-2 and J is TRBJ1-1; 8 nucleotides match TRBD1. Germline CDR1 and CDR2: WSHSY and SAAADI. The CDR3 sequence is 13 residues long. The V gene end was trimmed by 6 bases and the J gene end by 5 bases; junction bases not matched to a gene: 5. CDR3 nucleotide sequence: TGCGCCAGCAGGACCGACAGGGGAACTGAAGCTTTCTTT. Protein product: CASRTDRGTEAFF.

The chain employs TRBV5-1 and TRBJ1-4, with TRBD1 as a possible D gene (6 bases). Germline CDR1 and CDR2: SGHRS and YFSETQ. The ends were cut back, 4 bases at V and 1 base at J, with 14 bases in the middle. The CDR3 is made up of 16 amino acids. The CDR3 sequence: CASSLGSTGTNEKLFF. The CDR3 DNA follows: TGCGCCAGCAGCCTGGGGTCGACAGGAACTAATGAAAAACTGTTTTTT.

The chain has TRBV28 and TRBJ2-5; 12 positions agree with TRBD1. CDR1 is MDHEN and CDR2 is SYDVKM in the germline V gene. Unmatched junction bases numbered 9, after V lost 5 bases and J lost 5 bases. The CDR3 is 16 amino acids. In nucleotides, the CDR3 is TGTGCCAGCAGTCCCGGGGGACAGGGGGCAGGTGAGACCCAGTACTTC. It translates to CASSPGGQGAGETQYF.

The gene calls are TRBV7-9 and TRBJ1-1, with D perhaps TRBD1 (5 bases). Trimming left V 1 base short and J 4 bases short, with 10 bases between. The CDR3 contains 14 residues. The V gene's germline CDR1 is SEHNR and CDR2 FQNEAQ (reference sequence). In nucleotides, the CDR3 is TGTGCCAGCAGCTTAGATTCAGGGATCACTGAAGCTTTCTTT. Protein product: CASSLDSGITEAFF.

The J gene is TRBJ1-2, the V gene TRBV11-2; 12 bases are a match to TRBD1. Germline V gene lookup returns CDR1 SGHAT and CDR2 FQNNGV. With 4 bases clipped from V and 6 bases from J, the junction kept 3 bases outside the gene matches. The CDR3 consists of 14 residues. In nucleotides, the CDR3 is TGTGCCAGCAGCTGGGACAGGGGGCAGGATGGCTACACCTTC. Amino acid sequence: CASSWDRGQDGYTF.

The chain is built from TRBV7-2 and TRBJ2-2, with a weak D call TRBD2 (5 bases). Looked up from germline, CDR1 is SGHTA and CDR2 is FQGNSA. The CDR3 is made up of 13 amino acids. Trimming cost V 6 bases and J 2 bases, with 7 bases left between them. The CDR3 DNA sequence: TGTGCCAGCAGGAGCGGTAACACCGGGGAGCTGTTTTTT. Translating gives CASRSGNTGELFF.

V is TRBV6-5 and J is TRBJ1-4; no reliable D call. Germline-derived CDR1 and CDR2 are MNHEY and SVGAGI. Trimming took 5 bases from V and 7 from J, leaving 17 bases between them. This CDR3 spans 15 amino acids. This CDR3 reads CASSPQRGSPEKLFF. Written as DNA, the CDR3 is TGTGCCAGCAGTCCTCAACGGGGATCCCCTGAAAAACTGTTTTTT.

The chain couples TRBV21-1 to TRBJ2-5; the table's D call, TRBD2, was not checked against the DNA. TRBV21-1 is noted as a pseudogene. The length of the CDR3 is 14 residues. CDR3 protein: CASSIEGGRETQYF. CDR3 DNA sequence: TGTGCCAGCAGCATTGAGGGGGGGCGAGAGACCCAGTACTTC.

The CDR3 protein is CASSRRNSGRAEETQYF. The CDR3 coding sequence is TGTGCCAGCAGCCGACGAAATAGCGGGAGGGCCGAAGAGACCCAGTACTTC. The J gene is TRBJ2-5, the V gene TRBV14; TRBD2 matches at 11 bases. This CDR3 contains 17 residues. Germline loops: CDR1 SGHDN, CDR2 FVKESK. Germline trimming cut 4 bases from V and 3 bases from J; bases unmatched to any gene: 10.

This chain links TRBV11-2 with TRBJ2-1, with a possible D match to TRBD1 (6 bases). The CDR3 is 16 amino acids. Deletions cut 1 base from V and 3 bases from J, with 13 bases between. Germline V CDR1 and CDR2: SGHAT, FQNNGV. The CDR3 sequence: CASSLAPGVNYNEQFF. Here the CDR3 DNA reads TGTGCCAGCAGCTTAGCTCCAGGGGTGAACTACAATGAGCAGTTCTTC.

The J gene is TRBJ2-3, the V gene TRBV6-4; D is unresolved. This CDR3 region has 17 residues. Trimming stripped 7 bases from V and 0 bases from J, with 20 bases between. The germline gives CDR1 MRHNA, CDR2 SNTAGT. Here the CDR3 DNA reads TGTGCCAGCATCCGACAACGCCAGCAAAATAGCACAGATACGCAGTATTTT. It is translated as CASIRQRQQNSTDTQYF.

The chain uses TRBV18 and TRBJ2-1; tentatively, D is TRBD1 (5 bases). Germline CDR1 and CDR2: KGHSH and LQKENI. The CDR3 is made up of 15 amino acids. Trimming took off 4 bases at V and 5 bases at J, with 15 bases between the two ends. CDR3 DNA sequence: TGTGCCAGCTCACGATACCTGGACACGGACAATGAGCAGTTCTTC. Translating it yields CASSRYLDTDNEQFF.

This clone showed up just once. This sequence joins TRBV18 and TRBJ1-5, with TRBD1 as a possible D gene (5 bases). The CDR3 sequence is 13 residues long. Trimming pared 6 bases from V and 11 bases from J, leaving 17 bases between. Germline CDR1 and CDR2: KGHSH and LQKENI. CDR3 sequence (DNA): TGTGCCAGCTCGGGGCTAGGAGCTGAGACCCAGCATTTT. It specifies CASSGLGAETQHF.

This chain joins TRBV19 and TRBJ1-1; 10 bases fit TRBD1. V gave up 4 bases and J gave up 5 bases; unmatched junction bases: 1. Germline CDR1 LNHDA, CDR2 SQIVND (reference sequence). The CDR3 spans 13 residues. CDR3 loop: CASSTGQGTEAFF. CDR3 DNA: TGTGCCAGTAGTACGGGACAGGGGACTGAAGCTTTCTTT.

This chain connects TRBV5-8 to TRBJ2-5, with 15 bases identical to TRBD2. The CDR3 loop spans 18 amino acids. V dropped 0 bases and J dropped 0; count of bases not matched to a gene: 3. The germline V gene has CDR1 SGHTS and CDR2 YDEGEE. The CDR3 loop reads CASSLGGLAGGYQETQYF. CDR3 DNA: TGTGCCAGCAGCTTGGGGGGACTAGCGGGAGGTTACCAAGAGACCCAGTACTTC.

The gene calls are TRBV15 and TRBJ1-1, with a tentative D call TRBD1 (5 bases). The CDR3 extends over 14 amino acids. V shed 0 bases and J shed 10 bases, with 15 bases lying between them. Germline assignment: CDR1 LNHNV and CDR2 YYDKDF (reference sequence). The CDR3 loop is CATSREGFPGGAFF. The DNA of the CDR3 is TGTGCCACCAGCAGAGAGGGCTTTCCCGGGGGAGCTTTCTTT.

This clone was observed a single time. This CDR3 is CASRPGQGDYGYTF. The CDR3, as DNA: TGCGCCAGCAGGCCGGGACAGGGGGACTATGGCTACACCTTC. V gene TRBV10-2 combines with J gene TRBJ1-2, with 11 bases that match TRBD1. The V and J ends lost 6 bases and 3 bases, in that order; junction bases with no gene match: 3. The CDR3 is made up of 14 amino acids. The germline V gene encodes CDR1 WSHSY and CDR2 SAAADI.

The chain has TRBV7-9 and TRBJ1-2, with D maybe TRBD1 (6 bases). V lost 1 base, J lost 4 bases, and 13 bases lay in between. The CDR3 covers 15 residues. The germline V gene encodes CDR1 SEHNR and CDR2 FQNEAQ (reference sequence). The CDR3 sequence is CASSLGTAGPYGYTF. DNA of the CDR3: TGTGCCAGCAGCTTAGGGACAGCTGGACCCTATGGCTACACCTTC.

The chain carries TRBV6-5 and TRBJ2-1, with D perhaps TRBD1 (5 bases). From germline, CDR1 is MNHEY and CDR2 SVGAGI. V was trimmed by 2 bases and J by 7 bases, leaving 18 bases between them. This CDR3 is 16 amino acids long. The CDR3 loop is CASSYGRPGLANEQFF. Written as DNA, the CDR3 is TGTGCCAGCAGTTACGGAAGACCAGGGTTAGCAAATGAGCAGTTCTTC.